One sample yielded the 7 T cell receptor beta chains listed below, sequenced in a study of blood T cells in healthy people across ages. A sample-barcoded 5' primer and a J-beta primer mix were used in a second PCR of about 6 to 11 cycles. TCRdb reprocessed the 5' RACE reads via MiXCR and lists one record per CDR3 protein. The data contain over 1,500,000 distinct CDR3 sequences, about 39% of them singletons. Sequenced input: blood. The receptors come from a human donor in good health.

This clonotype was seen only a few times. J is TRBJ1-2 and V is TRBV4-2, with 8 positions matching TRBD1. The CDR3 spans 15 residues. Germline V lookup: CDR1 LGHNA, CDR2 YNFKEQ. The J segment lost 3 bases and the V segment lost 0 bases, leaving 3 bases of the junction unmatched. CDR3 DNA: TGTGCCAGCAGCCAAGAACAGGGGGGTTACTATGGCTACACCTTC. Translation: CASSQEQGGYYGYTF.

On this clonotype itself: A junction boundary mismatches the germline segment, possibly from a read error. The CDR3 region has the DNA TGCGCCGGCAGCTCGAATACAGGATATGGGGCTGAAGCTTTCTTT. This translates into CAGSSNTGYGAEAFF. V and J are TRBV5-1 and TRBJ1-1; D is possibly TRBD1 (5 bases). This CDR3 is 15 amino acids long. CDR1 and CDR2 from the germline V gene are SGHRS and YFSETQ.

The rearrangement joins TRBV6-2 or TRBV6-3 to TRBJ1-2; the match to TRBD1 covers 9 bases. The CDR3 is 12 residues long. Germline CDR1 is MNHEY and CDR2 is SVGEGT. CDR3: CATKQGAYGYTF. Here the CDR3 DNA reads TGTGCTACCAAACAGGGGGCCTATGGCTACACCTTC.

The rearrangement links TRBV20-1 to TRBJ2-7; no clear D gene. Germline V gene sequence: CDR1 DFQATT, CDR2 SNEGSKA (reference sequence). The germline V and J ends were trimmed by 3 bases and 0 bases, with 9 bases remaining between them. CDR3 size: 13 residues. The chain's CDR3 is CSASVGPSYEQYF. The CDR3 DNA sequence: TGCAGTGCTAGTGTTGGCCCCTCCTACGAGCAGTACTTC.

The chain's CDR3 is CASSPNTGEAFF. CDR3 sequence (DNA): TGTGCCAGCTCACCAAATACAGGGGAAGCTTTCTTT. The chain uses TRBV18 and TRBJ1-1, with a weak D call TRBD1 (6 bases). Germline-derived CDR1 and CDR2 are KGHSH and LQKENI. V was shortened by 2 bases and J by 8 bases, with 9 bases between the two germline ends. The CDR3 totals 12 residues.

The CDR3 protein is CSVATGTAYGYTF. The CDR3 DNA reads TGCAGCGTTGCGACCGGGACAGCTTATGGCTACACCTTC. This chain connects TRBV29-1 to TRBJ1-2; 7 nucleotides match TRBD1. Germline V gene sequence: CDR1 SQVTM, CDR2 ANQGSEA. After removal of 4 bases from V and 5 bases from J, the junction contained 7 bases not matched to a gene. The length of the CDR3 is 13 residues.

In this sample, this clonotype turned up once. This rearrangement joins TRBV29-1 to TRBJ1-2; a weak D match, TRBD1 (6 bases). Trimming shortened V by 7 bases and J by 8 bases, and 14 bases separated the two germline ends. The CDR3 covers 11 residues. Germline assignment: CDR1 SQVTM and CDR2 ANQGSEA. The CDR3 sequence: CSGLGGVGYTF. CDR3 in DNA: TGCAGCGGACTAGGGGGTGTCGGCTACACCTTC. Together with reference TRBV29-1 and TRBJ1-2, the CDR3 gives the full variable domain: SAVISQKPSRDICQRGTSLTIQCQVDSQVTMMFWYRQQPGQSLTLIATANQGSEATYESGFVIDKFPISRPNLTFSTLTVSNMSPEDSSIYLCSGLGGVGYTFGSGTRLTVV.